The 17 T cell receptor beta chains given below trace back to one sample, sequenced in a study of blood T cells in healthy people across ages. It was with a sample-barcoded 5' primer and a J-beta primer mix that a second PCR of roughly 6 to 12 cycles was run. Via MiXCR, TCRdb re-called the 5' RACE reads, giving one row per CDR3 protein. The sample holds approximately 810,000 distinct CDR3 sequences; under 40% are singletons and the top ten take 13%. Sequenced input: blood. The receptors come from a young man in good health.

This chain links TRBV9 with TRBJ1-1; D perhaps matches TRBD1 (6 bases). The germline gives CDR1 SGDLS, CDR2 YYNGEE. The length of the CDR3 is 13 residues. V lost 3 bases to trimming and J lost 4 bases, with 10 bases between them. The CDR3 DNA reads TGTGCCAGCAGCGCGCAGGGGTTCACTGAAGCTTTCTTT. It codes for CASSAQGFTEAFF.

The chain has TRBV6-1 and TRBJ1-1; maybe TRBD1 (5 bases). There are 18 residues in the CDR3. Germline CDR1 and CDR2: MNHNS and SASEGT. Trimming removed 6 bases at V and 0 bases at J, with 23 bases between. CDR3: CASSPGAQGYSMNTEAFF. The CDR3 coding sequence is TGTGCCAGCAGCCCCGGGGCGCAGGGCTACTCCATGAACACTGAAGCTTTCTTT.

The rearrangement uses TRBV6-2 or TRBV6-3 and TRBJ1-5; 10 nucleotides match TRBD1. V lost 7 bases, J lost 1 base, and 7 bases stayed unmatched. CDR3 length equals 16 residues. Looked up from germline, CDR1 is MNHEY and CDR2 is SVGEGT. CDR3 DNA sequence: TGTGCCAGCACCCACCGGACAGGGGGGAGCAATCAGCCCCAGCATTTT. Protein sequence: CASTHRTGGSNQPQHF.

The CDR3 loop is CASSQDRKAGNQPQHF. CDR3 DNA: TGCGCCAGCAGCCAAGATAGGAAGGCAGGCAATCAGCCCCAGCATTTT. The chain joins TRBV4-3 to TRBJ1-5; D unclear. The CDR3 length is 16 residues. Trimming cost V 0 bases and J 2 bases, with 11 bases left between them. Looked up from germline, CDR1 is LGHNA and CDR2 is YSLEER.

The CDR3 nucleotides read TGCAGTGGAGGATGGAAAAACATTCAGTACTTC. The encoded protein is CSGGWKNIQYF. The chain recombines TRBV20-1 with TRBJ2-4; unclear D gene. CDR3 length: 11 amino acids. CDR1 is DFQATT, CDR2 SNEGSKA, per germline (reference sequence). Trimming took off 7 bases at V and 4 bases at J, with 8 bases between the two ends.

About this clonotype: A much more abundant neighbour one base away suggests this may be a read error. The chain combines TRBV29-1 with TRBJ2-1; TRBD2 aligns across 8 bases. This CDR3 has 15 amino acids. J was trimmed by 5 bases and V by 6 bases; bases with no gene match: 12. Germline values: CDR1 SQVTM, CDR2 ANQGSEA. CDR3 loop: CSVVGLSGEDNEQFF. The CDR3 DNA sequence: TGCAGCGTCGTTGGCCTTAGCGGGGAGGACAATGAGCAGTTCTTC.

This clonotype was detected a few times. The chain uses TRBV6-2 or TRBV6-3 and TRBJ2-5, with D perhaps being TRBD1 or TRBD2 (6 bases each). Germline CDR1 MNHEY, CDR2 SVGEGT. Trimming took off 2 bases at V and 8 bases at J, with 24 bases between the two ends. This CDR3 contains 17 residues. The DNA for the CDR3 is TGTGCCAGCAGTTACGGGGGGCGGGGTAGCCCTCTATCCACCCAGTACTTC. Its protein is CASSYGGRGSPLSTQYF.

The V gene is TRBV7-2, the J gene TRBJ2-5; D may correspond to TRBD1 or TRBD2 (6 bases each). V gave up 3 bases and J gave up 4 bases, with 15 bases separating them. Germline assignment: CDR1 SGHTA and CDR2 FQGNSA. This CDR3 is built from 15 residues. CDR3 DNA: TGTGCCAGCAGCTTGCTCGGGGGCTCCAGAGAGACCCAGTACTTC. Its translation is CASSLLGGSRETQYF. The whole variable domain, filled in from reference TRBV7-2 and TRBJ2-5, reads GAGVSQSPSNKVTEKGKDVELRCDPISGHTALYWYRQSLGQGLEFLIYFQGNSAPDKSGLPSDRFSAERTGGSVSTLTIQRTQQEDSAVYLCASSLLGGSRETQYFGPGTRLLVL.

The chain joins TRBV6-5 to TRBJ2-4; 7 bases are shared with TRBD2. This CDR3 is 16 amino acids long. V was clipped by 2 bases and J by 7 bases; unmatched bases: 11. Germline CDR1 reads MNHEY; CDR2 reads SVGAGI. The CDR3 DNA follows: TGTGCCAGCAGTTACAGTGGGGGGGACGCTTGGAACATTCAGTACTTC. This gives the protein CASSYSGGDAWNIQYF.

This clonotype was counted many times. The chain employs TRBV12-5 and TRBJ2-1; D is possibly TRBD2 (7 bases). V was cut by 6 bases and J by 4 bases, with 25 bases left in between. This CDR3 spans 18 amino acids. The germline V gene has CDR1 LGHNT and CDR2 FRNRAP. Written as DNA, the CDR3 is TGTGCTAGTGGCCCACCTCCAGGGAGGGGGGACCATTACAATGAGCAGTTCTTC. Protein: CASGPPPGRGDHYNEQFF. Together with reference TRBV12-5 and TRBJ2-1, the CDR3 gives the full variable domain: DARVTQTPRHKVTEMGQEVTMRCQPILGHNTVFWYRQTMMQGLELLAYFRNRAPLDDSGMPKDRFSAEMPDATLATLKIQPSEPRDSAVYFCASGPPPGRGDHYNEQFFGPGTRLTVL.

V gene TRBV10-3 combines with J gene TRBJ2-4; D may be TRBD2 (6 bases). Gene TRBJ2-5 matches the end of the DNA better, so the J call may be wrong. From germline, CDR1 is ENHRY and CDR2 SYGVKD. CDR3 length: 14 residues. The CDR3 region has the DNA TGTGCCATCAGTGGTATTAGCGGACAAGAGACCCAGTACTTC. Protein: CAISGISGQETQYF.

The sample holds a few counts of this clonotype. This chain uses TRBV3-1 with TRBJ1-1; no reliable D call. The V end was cut by 3 bases, the J end by 7 bases, with 12 bases between. CDR3 size: 13 residues. Germline loops: CDR1 LGHDT, CDR2 YNNKEL (reference sequence). The CDR3 protein is CASSHDLGIEAFF. The CDR3 DNA sequence: TGTGCCAGCAGCCATGATTTGGGGATTGAAGCTTTCTTT.

This clonotype was seen many times. This chain connects TRBV7-9 to TRBJ2-3; 7 bases are a match to TRBD1. Germline V gene lookup returns CDR1 SEHNR and CDR2 FQNEAQ (reference sequence). This CDR3 comprises 15 residues. The trim removed 5 bases at V and 1 base at J, leaving 6 bases unmatched. The chain's CDR3 is CASSPTGQGTDTQYF. In DNA, the CDR3 is TGTGCCAGCAGCCCGACCGGACAGGGCACAGATACGCAGTATTTT.

V usage is TRBV7-8 and J usage is TRBJ2-3, with 10 bases identical to TRBD2. Germline V lookup: CDR1 SGHVS, CDR2 FQNEAQ. The V segment lost 4 bases and the J segment 2 bases; nucleotides outside the gene matches: 12. This CDR3 is 18 amino acids long. CDR3 sequence: CASSWLPTTSGSTDTQYF. The CDR3 DNA follows: TGTGCCAGCAGCTGGTTACCCACGACTAGCGGGTCCACAGATACGCAGTATTTT.

This clonotype was seen at least ten times. The V call is TRBV7-8, the J call TRBJ2-7; D unclear. The germline CDR1 and CDR2 sequences are SGHVS and FQNEAQ. Trimming shortened V by 2 bases and J by 0 bases, and 8 bases separated the two germline ends. This CDR3 spans 14 amino acids. For the CDR3, the DNA is TGTGCCAGCAGCTTATTAGCAGTCTCCTACGAGCAGTACTTC. Translation: CASSLLAVSYEQYF.

The chain links TRBV21-1 to TRBJ2-7; the DNA was not used to check the table's D call, TRBD1. The end of the DNA aligns better with TRBJ2-5, so the J call may be wrong. TRBV21-1 counts as a pseudogene. The CDR3 consists of 17 residues. DNA for the CDR3: TGTGCCAGCAGCAAACCTCCATGCCTAAAGGGACAAGAGACCCAGTACTTC. Its translation: CASSKPPCLKGQETQYF.

The CDR3 DNA sequence: TGTGCCAGCAGTTATACCCTGGGGGCCGGGGAGCTGTTTTTT. Protein sequence: CASSYTLGAGELFF. This chain connects TRBV6-6 to TRBJ2-2; D is perhaps TRBD1 or TRBD2 (5 bases each). Germline assignment: CDR1 MNHNY and CDR2 SVGAGI (reference sequence). Between the trimmed V and J ends, which lost 3 bases and 6 bases, there was a span of 11 bases. This CDR3 region has 14 residues.